Reported below is one T cell receptor (beta chain). These data come from a study of blood T cell repertoires in COVID-19. Here immunoSEQ multiplex PCR was the method, and the copy in TCRdb shows in-frame clones only, minus some. Of roughly 170,000 clones listed, about three quarters are singletons. Trimming cost V 8 bases and J 4 bases, with 9 bases left between them. Germline V gene sequence: CDR1 SQVTM, CDR2 ANQGSEA. The CDR3 runs to 11 residues. This sequence originates from a woman in her seventies with acute or convalescent COVID-19. The chain carries TRBV29-1 and TRBJ1-3; D gene unclear. Material for sequencing was peripheral blood. The chain's CDR3 is CSCSTGNTIYF. The CDR3 DNA follows: TGCAGCTGTTCTACCGGAAACACCATATATTTT.